The entry below describes one T cell receptor beta chain. Antigen specificity is unknown. Trimming took 1 base from V and 1 from J, leaving 7 bases between them. From germline, CDR1 is PRHDT and CDR2 FYEKMQ (reference sequence). This CDR3 has 14 residues. Patients with autoimmune history or systemic immunosuppression were excluded. This sample is part of a study of OX40 agonist ivuxolimab in advanced cancers. The overall study: Aged roughly 23 to 79 with a mean of approximately 60 years, they were around 83% male. Treatment received earlier with anti-PD-1, anti-PD-L1 or anti-CTLA-4 agents was allowed, and more than 35% had some.

Measured with immunoSEQ multiplex PCR; TCRdb has only the in-frame clones, and not every one. This sample has fewer than 25,000 clones, with approximately 84% found just once. The study's findings and limits: The study found that CD8+ T cells averaged more expanded clones than CD4+.

The origin of this receptor is an adult with an advanced solid tumor such as melanoma, head and neck, liver or kidney cancer. The rearrangement joins TRBV13 to TRBJ1-1, with D unresolved. This material consisted of CD4+ or CD8+ T cells sorted from blood, taken in a trial of the OX40 agonist ivuxolimab. CDR3 coding DNA: TGTGCCAGCAGCTTAGATCGCAGGAACACTGAAGCTTTCTTT. The encoded protein is CASSLDRRNTEAFF.